Listed below are T cell receptor beta chains from one sample, sequenced in a study of OX40 agonist ivuxolimab in advanced cancers. TCRdb keeps only in-frame clones here, not all; method: immunoSEQ multiplex PCR. The profile shows over 95,000 clones, around 90% of them singletons. The sequenced sample was CD4+ or CD8+ T cells sorted from blood, obtained in a trial of the OX40 agonist ivuxolimab. The receptors stem from an adult with an advanced solid tumor such as melanoma, head and neck, liver or kidney cancer. Each CDR3 is given with its conserved first and last residue. A D gene is named only where the DNA matches it firmly. Size is omitted from some rows. Given values are once, few, many or a class for expanded clones.

clone size	V gene	J gene	D gene	CDR3 protein	CDR3 DNA
.	TRBV18	TRBJ2-3	.	CASSPWGDARRDTQYF	TGTGCCAGCTCACCTTGGGGGGACGCACGTAGAGATACGCAGTATTTT
once	TRBV7-3	TRBJ2-5	TRBD1	CASSASGTGSGETQYF	TGTGCCAGCAGCGCGTCCGGGACAGGGAGTGGAGAGACCCAGTACTTC
.	TRBV28	TRBJ1-6	.	CAISNGREHSSLHF	TGTGCTATCAGCAACGGGAGGGAGCATTCTTCCCTCCACTTT
once	TRBV7-2	TRBJ1-5	.	CASSWRNWQPQHF	TGTGCCAGCAGCTGGCGTAACTGGCAGCCCCAGCATTTT
.	TRBV7-8	TRBJ1-2	.	CASSEAGGSYGYTF	TGTGCCAGCTCCGAGGCGGGGGGGTCGTATGGCTACACCTTC
.	TRBV18	TRBJ2-6	.	CASSRSGANVLTF	TGTGCCAGCTCACGCTCTGGGGCCAACGTCCTGACTTTC
.	TRBV27	TRBJ2-1	TRBD1	CASSTTTGGMFF	TGTGCCAGCAGCACAACAACAGGGGGGATGTTCTTC
.	TRBV7-4	TRBJ2-3	TRBD2	CASSFRTSGSSTDTQYF	TGTGCCAGCAGCTTTCGGACTAGCGGATCTAGCACAGATACGCAGTATTTT
.	TRBV11-2	TRBJ2-7	.	CASSVGGRDEQYF	TGTGCCAGCAGCGTCGGGGGCCGGGACGAGCAGTACTTC
.	TRBV4-2	TRBJ1-5	.	CASSQDQEQPQHF	TGTGCCAGCAGCCAAGATCAGGAACAGCCCCAGCATTTT
few	TRBV5-4	TRBJ1-2	.	CASSLAGGRGRVDGYTF	TGTGCCAGCAGCTTGGCCGGGGGGCGCGGGAGGGTGGATGGCTACACCTTC
.	TRBV6-1	TRBJ2-3	TRBD2	CASSEGRLAGGRTDTQYF	TGTGCCAGCAGTGAAGGGAGACTAGCGGGAGGAAGGACAGATACGCAGTATTTT
.	TRBV10-3	TRBJ1-1	.	CAISESLREKNTEAFF	TGTGCCATCAGTGAAAGTCTCAGGGAGAAGAACACTGAAGCTTTCTTT
.	TRBV5-1	TRBJ2-5	.	CASSSGAPQETQYF	TGCGCCAGCAGCTCAGGGGCGCCCCAAGAGACCCAGTACTTC
few	TRBV4-1	TRBJ2-7	.	CASSQGGPGPYEQYF	TGCGCCAGCAGCCAAGGCGGACCGGGACCATACGAGCAGTACTTC
.	TRBV6-1	TRBJ1-2	.	CASSEGLGGAGYGYTF	TGTGCCAGCAGTGAAGGTTTGGGGGGCGCAGGTTATGGCTACACCTTC
.	TRBV27	TRBJ2-1	TRBD1	CASSKGQGNYNEQFF	TGTGCCAGCAGTAAGGGACAGGGCAACTACAATGAGCAGTTCTTC
.	TRBV5-1	TRBJ2-7	.	CASSVRDNYEQYF	TGCGCCAGCAGCGTCCGGGACAACTACGAGCAGTACTTC
.	TRBV10-1	TRBJ2-7	TRBD2	CASSAPGLAASYEQYF	TGCGCCAGCAGTGCCCCGGGACTAGCGGCCTCCTACGAGCAGTACTTC
.	TRBV7-8	TRBJ1-4	.	CASTPGRRPGKLLF	TGTGCCAGCACTCCGGGACGTCGGCCGGGAAAACTGCTTTTT
.	TRBV2	TRBJ1-1	.	CASSPGVNTEAFF	TGTGCCAGCAGTCCAGGGGTGAACACTGAAGCTTTCTTT
.	TRBV7-2	TRBJ2-5	.	CASSLGGTPKETQYF	TGTGCCAGCAGCTTAGGGGGGACACCCAAAGAGACCCAGTACTTC
.	TRBV7-2	TRBJ2-7	TRBD1	CASRKDRSLLYEQYF	TGTGCCAGCAGAAAGGACAGGTCCCTCCTCTACGAGCAGTACTTC
.	TRBV5-6	TRBJ2-2	TRBD1	CASSSLLQGWELFF	TGTGCCAGCAGCTCCCTCCTACAGGGGTGGGAGCTGTTTTTT
.	TRBV7-2	TRBJ1-3	TRBD1	CASSTRGTGGNTIYF	TGTGCCAGCAGCACCCGGGGGACAGGGGGAAACACCATATATTTT
.	TRBV6-6	TRBJ2-2	.	CASSPMTGELFF	TGTGCCAGCAGTCCGATGACCGGGGAGCTGTTTTTT
.	TRBV5-4	TRBJ2-2	.	CASSLGGRVTGELFF	TGTGCCAGCAGCTTGGGCGGTAGGGTCACCGGGGAGCTGTTTTTT